This record concerns one T cell receptor (beta chain) sequence. Its antigen is currently unknown. The sample comes from a study of read filtering for tumor transcriptome and immune sequencing. Overall study findings and caveats: Without single-read clonotypes, shared clonotype proportions correlated more between IR-seq and RNA-seq. This fraction held mixed bone marrow immune cells after CD138-negative sorting. About 81.9% of IR-seq clonotypes had one read, totaling approximately 3.5% of reads; RNA-seq: around 70% and 40%.

With V trimmed by 4 bases and J by 6 bases, 18 bases remained unmatched. Germline loops: CDR1 LNHDA, CDR2 SQIVND (reference sequence). The CDR3 runs to 19 residues. The library was built from about 400 ng RNA with molecular barcoded adaptors for alpha/delta and beta/gamma chains. TCRdb re-called the reads through MiXCR, storing one row per CDR3 protein. The sample has over 14,000 distinct CDR3 sequences; 20% are singletons. Sampling of bone marrow took place during active disease in every patient. The specimen was a population of CD138-negative cells sorted from bone marrow. The receptor's source is a donor at least 40 years old with multiple myeloma. The genes are TRBV19 and TRBJ2-4; 10 bases agree with TRBD1. CDR3 in DNA: TGTGCCAGTAGTACCCCCCGTTCTTCGGGACAGGGGATTGGAAACATTCAGTACTTC. Translating it yields CASSTPRSSGQGIGNIQYF.